This T cell receptor (beta chain) was documented in a study of monozygotic twins with cystic fibrosis. With 2 bases removed from V and 7 bases from J, the gap between germline ends came to 14 bases. Looked up from germline, CDR1 is MNHNY and CDR2 is SVGAGI (reference sequence). CDR3 length: 15 amino acids. Profiling relied on immunoSEQ multiplex PCR, and the TCRdb table lists in-frame clones only, not all of them. The sample has tens of thousands of clones; approximately 89% are singletons. A word on this clone: Its antigen remains unidentified.

General study findings and limits: No link emerged between shared CDR3 counts and age, concordance or severity.

V gene TRBV6-6 combines with J gene TRBJ1-4, with unresolved D. The TCR sequence derives from a girl aged 2-10 years with cystic fibrosis. The sequenced material came from blood. CDR3 DNA sequence: TGTGCCAGCAGTTACCGACTCCAGGCAGCTGAAAAACTGTTTTTT. This sequence encodes CASSYRLQAAEKLFF.